The 10 T cell receptor beta chains listed next were all sequenced from one sample in a study of T cells after yellow fever vaccination. A single record per CDR3 protein comes from TCRdb applying MiXCR to the 5' RACE reads. The sample shows under 400,000 distinct CDR3 sequences, around 10% of them seen only once. Sequencing was performed on PBMCs, taken on the day of the first yellow fever vaccination. These TCRs come from a man between 18 and 35 years old who received the YFV17D yellow fever vaccine.

The chain carries TRBV11-2 and TRBJ2-3; possibly TRBD2 for D (6 bases). The germline CDR1 and CDR2 sequences are SGHAT and FQNNGV. With 5 bases removed from V and 2 bases from J, the gap between germline ends came to 17 bases. CDR3 length: 16 residues. CDR3 loop: CASSHNGGTSTDTQYF. CDR3 DNA sequence: TGTGCCAGCAGCCACAATGGGGGGACCTCCACAGATACGCAGTATTTT.

This clonotype was counted at least ten times. CDR3: CSVVSLLSTDTQYF. CDR3 nucleotide sequence: TGCAGCGTTGTCAGCCTCCTGAGCACAGATACGCAGTATTTT. The V call is TRBV29-1, the J call TRBJ2-3, with D unclear. The germline CDR1 and CDR2 sequences are SQVTM and ANQGSEA. The germline V and J ends were trimmed by 4 bases and 0 bases, with 11 bases remaining between them. The CDR3 covers 14 residues.

The rearrangement joins TRBV7-2 to TRBJ1-6; TRBD1 matches at 8 bases. Germline trimming cut 5 bases from V and 10 bases from J; bases unmatched to any gene: 10. CDR3 length: 15 residues. CDR1 is SGHTA, CDR2 FQGNSA, per germline. CDR3 nucleotides: TGTGCCAGCAGCGCCCCCGGGACAGGCAGGTCACCCCTCCACTTT. It translates to CASSAPGTGRSPLHF.

The gene calls are TRBV19 and TRBJ1-2; D perhaps matches TRBD1 (5 bases). Deletions cut 11 bases from V and 4 bases from J, with 11 bases between. This CDR3 has 11 residues. CDR1 and CDR2 from the germline V gene are LNHDA and SQIVND (reference sequence). The CDR3 nucleotides are TGTGCCGCAGGGTTCGGCTATGGCTACACCTTC. Translation gives CAAGFGYGYTF. The variable domain in full, with the rest retrieved from reference TRBV19 and TRBJ1-2, is DGGITQSPKYLFRKEGQNVTLSCEQNLNHDAMYWYRQDPGQGLRLIYYSQIVNDFQKGDIAEGYSVSREKKESFPLTVTSAQKNPTAFYLCAAGFGYGYTFGSGTRLTVV.

Ten or more counts support this clonotype. This chain joins TRBV9 and TRBJ2-5; 10 bases match TRBD1. J gave up 5 bases and V 3 bases, and 4 bases lay outside the gene matches. The CDR3 is 14 residues long. The germline V gene encodes CDR1 SGDLS and CDR2 YYNGEE. DNA for the CDR3: TGTGCCAGCAGCGCGGGGGGACAGGGGGAGACCCAGTACTTC. This encodes CASSAGGQGETQYF.

The CDR3, as DNA: TGTGCCAGCAGCGGTTCTAGCGAGGGAAACATTCAGTACTTC. Translating it yields CASSGSSEGNIQYF. V is TRBV5-8 and J is TRBJ2-4; a weak D match, TRBD2 (6 bases). V lost 4 bases and J lost 6, with 14 bases in between. The CDR3 totals 14 residues. Per the germline V gene, CDR1 is SGHTS and CDR2 is YDEGEE.

A note on this clonotype: This may arise from a read error, as a much more abundant clone is one base away. The rearrangement uses TRBV7-6 and TRBJ1-6; D is uncertain. CDR1 and CDR2 from the germline V gene are SGHVS and FNYEAQ. Trimming pared 0 bases from V and 9 bases from J, leaving 6 bases between. The CDR3 contains 13 residues. CDR3 sequence (DNA): TGTGCCAGCAGCTTAGCAGAGAGTTCACCCCTCCACTTT. Translating gives CASSLAESSPLHF. The whole variable domain, remainder taken from reference TRBV7-6 and TRBJ1-6, is GAGVSQSPRYKVTKRGQDVALRCDPISGHVSLYWYRQALGQGPEFLTYFNYEAQQDKSGLPNDRFSAERPEGSISTLTIQRTEQRDSAMYRCASSLAESSPLHFGNGTRLTVT.

This clonotype occurred many times. The V and J genes are TRBV5-1 and TRBJ2-2, with 10 nucleotides matching TRBD1. Trimming removed 4 bases from V and 4 bases from J; junction bases left unmatched: 4. The CDR3 is 15 residues long. Germline V gives CDR1 SGHRS, CDR2 YFSETQ. DNA for the CDR3: TGCGCCAGCAGCATGGACAGGGGGGGCACCGGGGAGCTGTTTTTT. Translated, it gives CASSMDRGGTGELFF.

In its sample, this clonotype was seen a few times. The rearrangement uses TRBV4-2 and TRBJ2-2, with 12 bases aligning to TRBD2. J was trimmed by 8 bases and V by 4 bases; bases with no gene match: 14. This CDR3 region has 18 residues. Germline loops: CDR1 LGHNA, CDR2 YNFKEQ. CDR3 sequence: CASSPISPSGGAYGELFF. In DNA, the CDR3 is TGTGCCAGCAGCCCCATCAGCCCTAGCGGGGGGGCCTATGGGGAGCTGTTTTTT.

J is TRBJ1-4 and V is TRBV19; D uncertain. The CDR3 totals 14 residues. The V gene lost 8 bases and the J gene lost 0 bases, with 10 bases spanning the gap. Germline CDR1 LNHDA, CDR2 SQIVND (reference sequence). The CDR3 region has the DNA TGTGCCAGTGGGATGGGAGCAACTAATGAAAAACTGTTTTTT. Residues: CASGMGATNEKLFF.